The entry below describes one TCR beta chain. Its matching antigen is unknown. These data come from a study of OX40 agonist ivuxolimab in advanced cancers. Across the study: Under the entry rules, prior anti-PD-1, anti-PD-L1 or anti-CTLA-4 therapy was allowed, and about 38% had some.

Sequencing was performed with immunoSEQ multiplex PCR; in TCRdb, only in-frame clones are kept and a portion is missing. The sample carries 45,000 to 55,000 clones, about 88% recorded once. Broader study findings: In general, CD8+ T cells held more expanded clones than CD4+ did, on average.

The V gene lost 2 bases and the J gene lost 4 bases, with 12 bases spanning the gap. The CDR3 length is 15 residues. CDR1 is MNHNS and CDR2 is SASEGT in the germline V gene. The V gene is TRBV6-1, the J gene TRBJ2-1; D unclear. This receptor was identified in an adult with an advanced solid tumor such as melanoma, head and neck, liver or kidney cancer. Sample: CD4+ or CD8+ T cells sorted from blood, taken in a trial of the OX40 agonist ivuxolimab. The CDR3 coding sequence is TGTGCCAGCAGTGAAAGGCCCCTTTATTACAATGAGCAGTTCTTC. Its protein product is CASSERPLYYNEQFF.